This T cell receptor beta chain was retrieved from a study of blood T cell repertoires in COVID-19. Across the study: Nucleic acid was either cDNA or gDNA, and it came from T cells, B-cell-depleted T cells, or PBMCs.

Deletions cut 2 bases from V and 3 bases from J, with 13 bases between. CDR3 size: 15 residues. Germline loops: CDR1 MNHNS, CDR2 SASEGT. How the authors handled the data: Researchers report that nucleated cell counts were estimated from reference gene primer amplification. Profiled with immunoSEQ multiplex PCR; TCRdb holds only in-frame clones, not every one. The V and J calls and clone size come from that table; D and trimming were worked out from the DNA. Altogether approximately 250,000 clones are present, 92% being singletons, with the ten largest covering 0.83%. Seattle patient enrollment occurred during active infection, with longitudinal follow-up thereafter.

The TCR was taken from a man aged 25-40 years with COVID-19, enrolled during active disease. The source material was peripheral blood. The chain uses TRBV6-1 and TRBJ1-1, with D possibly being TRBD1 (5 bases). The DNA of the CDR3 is TGTGCCAGCAGTGAATGGGGACTATTAGACACTGAAGCTTTCTTT. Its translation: CASSEWGLLDTEAFF.